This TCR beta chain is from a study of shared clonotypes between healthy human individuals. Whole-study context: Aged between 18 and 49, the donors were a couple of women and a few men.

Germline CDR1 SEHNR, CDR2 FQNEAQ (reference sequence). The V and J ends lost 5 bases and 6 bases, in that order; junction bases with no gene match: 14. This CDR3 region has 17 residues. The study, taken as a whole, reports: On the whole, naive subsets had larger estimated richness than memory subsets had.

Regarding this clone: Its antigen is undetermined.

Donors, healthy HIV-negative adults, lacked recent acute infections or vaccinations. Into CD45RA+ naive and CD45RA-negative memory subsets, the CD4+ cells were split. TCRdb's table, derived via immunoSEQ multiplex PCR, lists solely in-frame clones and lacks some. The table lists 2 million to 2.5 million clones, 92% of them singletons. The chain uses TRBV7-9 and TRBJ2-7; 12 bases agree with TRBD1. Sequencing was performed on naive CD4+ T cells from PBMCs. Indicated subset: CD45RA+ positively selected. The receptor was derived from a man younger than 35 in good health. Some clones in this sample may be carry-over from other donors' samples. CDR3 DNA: TGTGCCAGCAGCCACGTGGGACAGGGGGCGAGTTCTGGCGAGCAGTACTTC. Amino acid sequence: CASSHVGQGASSGEQYF.